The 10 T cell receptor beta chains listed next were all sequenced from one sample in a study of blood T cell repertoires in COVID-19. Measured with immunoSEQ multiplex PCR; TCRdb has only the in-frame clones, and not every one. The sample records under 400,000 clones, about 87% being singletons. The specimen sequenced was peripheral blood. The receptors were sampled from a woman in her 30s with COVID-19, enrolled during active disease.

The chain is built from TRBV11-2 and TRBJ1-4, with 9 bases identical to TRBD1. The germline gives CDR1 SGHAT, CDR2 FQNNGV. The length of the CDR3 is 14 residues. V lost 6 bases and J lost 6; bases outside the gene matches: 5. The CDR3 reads CASSPGQGHEKLFF. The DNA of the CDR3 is TGTGCCAGCAGTCCGGGACAGGGCCATGAAAAACTGTTTTTT.

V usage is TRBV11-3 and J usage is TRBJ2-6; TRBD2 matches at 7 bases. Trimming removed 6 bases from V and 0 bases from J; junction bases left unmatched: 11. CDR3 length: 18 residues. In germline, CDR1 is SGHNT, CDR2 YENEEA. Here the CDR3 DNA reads TGTGCCAGCAGTTACGACGCAGCGGGGCCCTCTGGGGCCAACGTCCTGACTTTC. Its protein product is CASSYDAAGPSGANVLTF.

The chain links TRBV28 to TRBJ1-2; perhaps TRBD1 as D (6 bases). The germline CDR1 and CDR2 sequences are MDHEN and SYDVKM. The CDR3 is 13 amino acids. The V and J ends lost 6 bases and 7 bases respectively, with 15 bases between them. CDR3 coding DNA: TGTGCCAGCAGGAGGACAGCCTCGTCTGGCTACACCTTC. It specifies CASRRTASSGYTF.

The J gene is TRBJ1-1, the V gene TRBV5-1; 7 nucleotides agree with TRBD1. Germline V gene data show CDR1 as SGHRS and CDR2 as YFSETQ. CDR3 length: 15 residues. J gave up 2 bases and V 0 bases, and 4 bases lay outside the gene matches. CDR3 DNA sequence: TGCGCCAGCAGCTTGGCACAGGGGATCAACACTGAAGCTTTCTTT. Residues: CASSLAQGINTEAFF.

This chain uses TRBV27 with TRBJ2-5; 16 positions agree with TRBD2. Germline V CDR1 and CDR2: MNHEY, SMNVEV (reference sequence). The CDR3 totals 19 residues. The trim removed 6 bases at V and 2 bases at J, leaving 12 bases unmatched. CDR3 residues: CASRVFGTSGGGLQETQYF. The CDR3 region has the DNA TGTGCCAGCAGAGTTTTCGGGACTAGCGGGGGGGGGCTACAAGAGACCCAGTACTTC.

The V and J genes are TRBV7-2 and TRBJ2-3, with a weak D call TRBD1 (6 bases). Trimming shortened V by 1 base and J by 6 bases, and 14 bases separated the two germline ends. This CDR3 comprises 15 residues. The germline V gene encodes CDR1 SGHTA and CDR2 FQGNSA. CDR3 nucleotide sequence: TGTGCCAGCAGCTTAGGGGGGCCGAGTCCGGATACGCAGTATTTT. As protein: CASSLGGPSPDTQYF.

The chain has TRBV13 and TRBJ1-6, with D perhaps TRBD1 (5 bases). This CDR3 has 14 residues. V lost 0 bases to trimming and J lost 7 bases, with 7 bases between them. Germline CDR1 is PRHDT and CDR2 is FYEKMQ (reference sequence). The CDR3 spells CASSLGRGNSPLHF. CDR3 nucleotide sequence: TGTGCCAGCAGCTTAGGAAGGGGAAATTCACCCCTCCACTTT.

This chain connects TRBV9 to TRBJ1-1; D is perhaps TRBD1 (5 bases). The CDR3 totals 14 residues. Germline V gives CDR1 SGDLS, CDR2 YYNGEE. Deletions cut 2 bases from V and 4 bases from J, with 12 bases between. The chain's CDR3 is CASSVDSTSTEAFF. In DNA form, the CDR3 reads TGTGCCAGCAGCGTCGACAGTACCAGCACTGAAGCTTTCTTT.

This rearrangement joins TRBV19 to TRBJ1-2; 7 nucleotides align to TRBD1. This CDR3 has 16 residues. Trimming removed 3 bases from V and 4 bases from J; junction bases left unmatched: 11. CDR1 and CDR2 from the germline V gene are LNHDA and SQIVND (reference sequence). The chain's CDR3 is CASSMHRGKPSYGYTF. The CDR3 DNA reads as TGTGCCAGTAGTATGCACAGGGGTAAGCCCTCCTATGGCTACACCTTC.

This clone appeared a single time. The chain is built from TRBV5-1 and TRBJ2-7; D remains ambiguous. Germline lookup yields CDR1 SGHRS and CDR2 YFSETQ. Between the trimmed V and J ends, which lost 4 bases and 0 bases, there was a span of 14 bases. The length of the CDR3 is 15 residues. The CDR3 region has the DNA TGCGCCAGCAGCCTTGAGGTATTGAGCTCCTACGAGCAGTACTTC. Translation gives CASSLEVLSSYEQYF.